One and the same sample provided the 18 T cell receptor beta chains below, sequenced in a study of OX40 agonist ivuxolimab in advanced cancers. The data were produced by immunoSEQ multiplex PCR, yet TCRdb's version contains in-frame clones alone and is incomplete. The sample has about 57,000 clones, 85% to 95% seen once. The material sequenced was CD4+ or CD8+ T cells sorted from blood, taken in a trial of the OX40 agonist ivuxolimab. The receptors stem from an adult with an advanced solid tumor such as melanoma, head and neck, liver or kidney cancer.

J is TRBJ2-5 and V is TRBV28; D might be TRBD1 (5 bases). The V and J ends lost 5 bases and 1 base respectively, with 14 bases between them. The V gene's germline CDR1 is MDHEN and CDR2 SYDVKM. This CDR3 contains 15 residues. This CDR3 is CASSPFYRSQETQYF. CDR3 DNA sequence: TGTGCCAGCAGTCCCTTTTACAGGAGCCAAGAGACCCAGTACTTC.

V and J are TRBV7-9 and TRBJ1-1, with D unclear. Germline V gene sequence: CDR1 SEHNR, CDR2 FQNEAQ (reference sequence). With 2 bases removed from V and 5 bases from J, the gap between germline ends came to 15 bases. The CDR3 extends over 15 amino acids. This chain's CDR3 is CASSLHNWGGTEAFF. The DNA of the CDR3 is TGTGCCAGCAGCTTACATAATTGGGGTGGGACTGAAGCTTTCTTT.

The V and J genes are TRBV7-6 and TRBJ2-7, with D possibly being TRBD2 (5 bases). The CDR3 covers 14 residues. Looked up from germline, CDR1 is SGHVS and CDR2 is FNYEAQ. V was clipped by 1 base and J by 6 bases, with 13 bases between them. The CDR3 DNA is TGTGCCAGCAGCTTAGATCGGGGTGCAGGCGAGCAGTACTTC. Translating it yields CASSLDRGAGEQYF. Full variable domain (missing parts from reference TRBV7-6 and TRBJ2-7): GAGVSQSPRYKVTKRGQDVALRCDPISGHVSLYWYRQALGQGPEFLTYFNYEAQQDKSGLPNDRFSAERPEGSISTLTIQRTEQRDSAMYRCASSLDRGAGEQYFGPGTRLTVT.

V and J are TRBV6-5 and TRBJ2-1; the match to TRBD2 covers 11 bases. Losses at the gene ends were 6 bases for V and 7 bases for J; bases not matched to a gene: 5. CDR1 and CDR2 (germline): MNHEY, SVGAGI. The length of the CDR3 is 14 residues. As DNA, the CDR3 is TGTGCCAGCAGGGGACTAGCGGCCGCTAATGAGCAGTTCTTC. It is translated as CASRGLAAANEQFF.

CDR3 loop: CASSLSGQAAFEQYF. CDR3 DNA: TGTGCCAGCAGCTTATCCGGACAGGCCGCTTTCGAGCAGTACTTC. This sequence joins TRBV7-8 and TRBJ2-7; 7 bases are shared with TRBD1. Per the germline V gene, CDR1 is SGHVS and CDR2 is FQNEAQ. The J segment lost 6 bases and the V segment lost 2 bases, leaving 10 bases of the junction unmatched. The CDR3 has 15 residues.

The chain links TRBV11-3 to TRBJ2-3; the match to TRBD2 covers 8 bases. This CDR3 spans 17 amino acids. From germline, CDR1 is SGHNT and CDR2 YENEEA. V shed 1 base and J 2 bases; nucleotides not matched to a gene: 8. The CDR3 DNA is TGTGCCAGCAGCTTAGGTTGGCGGCGGGAGGACACAGATACGCAGTATTTT. It yields the protein CASSLGWRREDTDTQYF.

V is TRBV28 and J is TRBJ2-7; 8 bases are shared with TRBD1. V was clipped by 3 bases and J by 0 bases; unmatched bases: 10. The CDR3 has 17 amino acids. Germline-derived CDR1 and CDR2 are MDHEN and SYDVKM. The CDR3 region is CASSFVDRAGSSYEQYF. As DNA, the CDR3 is TGTGCCAGCAGTTTCGTGGACAGGGCGGGAAGCTCCTACGAGCAGTACTTC.

This chain connects TRBV6-6 to TRBJ2-2; TRBD1 is a possible D gene (6 bases). This CDR3 spans 15 amino acids. The germline V and J ends were trimmed by 6 bases and 2 bases, with 13 bases remaining between them. The germline V gene has CDR1 MNHNY and CDR2 SVGAGI (reference sequence). The CDR3 sequence is CASRGGHLNTGELFF. The CDR3, as DNA: TGTGCCAGCAGAGGGGGACACCTAAACACCGGGGAGCTGTTTTTT.

This clone was detected only once. The CDR3 DNA sequence: TGTGCCAGCAGTTCCGGTGTAAGCACAGATACGCAGTATTTT. Its protein product is CASSSGVSTDTQYF. The chain links TRBV27 to TRBJ2-3; D is undetermined. V lost 4 bases and J lost 0, with 8 bases in between. The CDR3 totals 14 residues. Germline loops: CDR1 MNHEY, CDR2 SMNVEV (reference sequence).

This sequence joins TRBV6-5 and TRBJ2-5, with D unresolved. The CDR3 is made up of 15 amino acids. With 0 bases removed from V and 5 bases from J, the gap between germline ends came to 13 bases. Per the germline V gene, CDR1 is MNHEY and CDR2 is SVGAGI. The CDR3 sequence is CASSYSHLNQETQYF. CDR3 coding DNA: TGTGCCAGCAGTTACTCTCACTTGAATCAGGAGACCCAGTACTTC.

The DNA for the CDR3 is TGTGCCAGCAGCTCCCGGACAGGGCAGGAGAAGTACTTC. Translation: CASSSRTGQEKYF. The V and J genes are TRBV5-6 and TRBJ2-5, with 8 bases identical to TRBD1. CDR1 is SGHDT, CDR2 YYEEEE, per germline. The V gene end was trimmed by 3 bases and the J gene end by 12 bases; junction bases not matched to a gene: 10. The CDR3 contains 13 residues.

The J gene is TRBJ1-2, the V gene TRBV30; no clear D. Germline values: CDR1 GTSNPN, CDR2 SVGIG (reference sequence). The CDR3 extends over 14 amino acids. V was cut by 2 bases and J by 3 bases, with 13 bases left in between. The CDR3 region is CAWSSNRWDYGYTF. For the CDR3, the DNA is TGTGCCTGGAGTTCGAATAGATGGGACTATGGCTACACCTTC. The entire variable domain, with the rest obtained from reference TRBV30 and TRBJ1-2, is as follows: SQTIHQWPATLVQPVGSPLSLECTVEGTSNPNLYWYRQAAGRGLQLLFYSVGIGQISSEVPQNLSASRPQDRQFILSSKKLLLSDSGFYLCAWSSNRWDYGYTFGSGTRLTVV.

CDR3 protein: CASSFSGGINEQFF. The CDR3 nucleotides read TGTGCCAGCAGCTTTAGCGGGGGGATCAATGAGCAGTTCTTC. The chain has TRBV7-9 and TRBJ2-1, with TRBD2 matching 10 bases. The germline V gene has CDR1 SEHNR and CDR2 FQNEAQ (reference sequence). The CDR3 sequence is 14 residues long. The junction had 2 bases not matched to a gene; V was cut back by 3 bases and J by 6 bases. Combining the CDR3 with reference TRBV7-9 and TRBJ2-1 gives the whole variable domain DTGVSQNPRHKITKRGQNVTFRCDPISEHNRLYWYRQTLGQGPEFLTYFQNEAQLEKSRLLSDRFSAERPKGSFSTLEIQRTEQGDSAMYLCASSFSGGINEQFFGPGTRLTVL.

The rearrangement uses TRBV15 and TRBJ2-7; D gene unclear. The CDR3 runs 13 residues. V shed 0 bases and J shed 3 bases, with 6 bases lying between them. The germline V gene encodes CDR1 LNHNV and CDR2 YYDKDF (reference sequence). The CDR3 sequence: CATSRDLDYEQYF. The CDR3 nucleotides are TGTGCCACCAGCAGAGATCTAGACTACGAGCAGTACTTC.

In the case of this clone: This sample includes further DNA sequences coding for the same CDR3. The chain carries TRBV9 and TRBJ2-7, with TRBD2 matching over 8 bases. The V and J ends lost 1 base and 4 bases, in that order; junction bases with no gene match: 1. The V gene's germline CDR1 is SGDLS and CDR2 YYNGEE. CDR3 size: 13 residues. The CDR3 DNA reads TGTGCCAGCAGCGTATCTAGCGGGTACGAGCAGTACTTC. Translation gives CASSVSSGYEQYF.

This rearrangement joins TRBV29-1 to TRBJ2-3, with 9 bases lining up with TRBD2. J was trimmed by 2 bases and V by 4 bases; bases with no gene match: 4. CDR3 length: 14 residues. Germline lookup yields CDR1 SQVTM and CDR2 ANQGSEA. The CDR3 nucleotides are TGCAGCGTTGGGATAGCGGGAGCCACAGATACGCAGTATTTT. Amino acid sequence: CSVGIAGATDTQYF.

The chain links TRBV29-1 to TRBJ1-2; D unresolved. CDR3 size: 13 residues. V shed 2 bases and J shed 9 bases, with 16 bases lying between them. Germline V gene lookup returns CDR1 SQVTM and CDR2 ANQGSEA. CDR3 region: CSVEIDSLGSYTF. DNA for the CDR3: TGCAGCGTTGAAATAGATTCGTTGGGGAGCTACACCTTC. Complete variable domain (other parts from reference TRBV29-1 and TRBJ1-2): SAVISQKPSRDICQRGTSLTIQCQVDSQVTMMFWYRQQPGQSLTLIATANQGSEATYESGFVIDKFPISRPNLTFSTLTVSNMSPEDSSIYLCSVEIDSLGSYTFGSGTRLTVV.

The V call is TRBV11-1, the J call TRBJ1-2; D is perhaps TRBD1 (5 bases). This CDR3 contains 16 residues. V was trimmed by 5 bases and J by 6 bases, leaving 22 bases between them. Germline loops: CDR1 SGHAT, CDR2 FQDESV (reference sequence). The DNA of the CDR3 is TGTGCCAGCAGCCTCCTTACGGGGGTTTGGGACGATGGCTACACCTTC. It encodes CASSLLTGVWDDGYTF.